This T cell receptor (beta chain) was sequenced in a study of T cell responses to AZD1222 COVID-19 vaccine. Only in-frame clones appear in the TCRdb table, and some are missing; sequencing was by immunoSEQ multiplex PCR. The repertoire holds about 89,000 clones, with about 90% as singletons. CDR1 and CDR2 from the germline V gene are KGHSH and LQKENI. The CDR3 is 16 residues long. V lost 1 base to trimming and J lost 0 bases, with 13 bases between them. The receptor was isolated from an adult in good health. The rearrangement links TRBV18 to TRBJ2-7, with D tentatively TRBD2 (5 bases). The starting material was peripheral blood, obtained on day 0 of MenACWY control vaccination. The CDR3 region has the DNA TGTGCCAGCTCACCACAGGGAGTTACAGTCTCCTACGAGCAGTACTTC. It translates to CASSPQGVTVSYEQYF.